This T cell receptor (beta chain) was sequenced during a study of cytomegalovirus exposure and HLA in healthy donors. Vbeta (60) and Jbeta (13) primers were used in the PCR. Assay used: immunoSEQ multiplex PCR; TCRdb lists only in-frame clones, some missing. The sample shows roughly 180,000 clones, about 84% of them seen only once. Germline CDR1 LNHDA, CDR2 SQIVND (reference sequence). The CDR3 has 14 residues. The ends lost 8 bases at V and 8 bases at J; junction bases unmatched: 10. The sample comprised PBMCs. The chain is built from TRBV19 and TRBJ1-4; 8 bases align to TRBD1. This clonotype originated in a man between 18 and 29 years old in good health and CMV-seronegative. In nucleotides, the CDR3 is TGTGCCAGTGCCCCAGGGGGCGCTGGGGAAAAACTGTTTTTT. As protein: CASAPGGAGEKLFF.